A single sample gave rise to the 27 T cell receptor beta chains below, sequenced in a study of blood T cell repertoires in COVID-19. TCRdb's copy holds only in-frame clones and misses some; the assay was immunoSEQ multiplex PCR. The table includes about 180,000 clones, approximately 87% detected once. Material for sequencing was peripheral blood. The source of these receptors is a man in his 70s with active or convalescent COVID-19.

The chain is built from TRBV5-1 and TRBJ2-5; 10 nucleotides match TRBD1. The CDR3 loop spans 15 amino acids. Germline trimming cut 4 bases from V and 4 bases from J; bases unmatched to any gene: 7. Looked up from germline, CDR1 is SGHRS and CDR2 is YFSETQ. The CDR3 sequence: CASSPGDRGPETQYF. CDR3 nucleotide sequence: TGCGCCAGCAGCCCAGGGGACAGGGGACCAGAGACCCAGTACTTC.

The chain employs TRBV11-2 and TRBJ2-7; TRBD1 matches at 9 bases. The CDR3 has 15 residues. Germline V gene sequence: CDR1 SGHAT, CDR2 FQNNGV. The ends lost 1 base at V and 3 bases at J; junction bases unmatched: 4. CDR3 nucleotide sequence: TGTGCCAGCAGCTTAGGGACAGGGGCTATCTACGAGCAGTACTTC. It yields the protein CASSLGTGAIYEQYF. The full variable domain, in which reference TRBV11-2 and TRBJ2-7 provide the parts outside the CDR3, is EAGVAQSPRYKIIEKRQSVAFWCNPISGHATLYWYQQILGQGPKLLIQFQNNGVVDDSQLPKDRFSAERLKGVDSTLKIQPAKLEDSAVYLCASSLGTGAIYEQYFGPGTRLTVT.

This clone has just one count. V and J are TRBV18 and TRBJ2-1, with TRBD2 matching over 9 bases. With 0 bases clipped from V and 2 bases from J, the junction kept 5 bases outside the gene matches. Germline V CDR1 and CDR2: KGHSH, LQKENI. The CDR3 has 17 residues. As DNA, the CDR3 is TGTGCCAGCTCACCACCTCCTAGCGGGAAGACCTACAATGAGCAGTTCTTC. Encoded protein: CASSPPPSGKTYNEQFF.

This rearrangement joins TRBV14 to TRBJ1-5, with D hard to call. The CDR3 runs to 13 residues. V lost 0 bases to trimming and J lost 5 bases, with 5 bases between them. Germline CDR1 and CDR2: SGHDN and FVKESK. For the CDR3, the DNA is TGTGCCAGCAGCCAAGAACAGCATCAGCCCCAGCATTTT. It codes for CASSQEQHQPQHF.

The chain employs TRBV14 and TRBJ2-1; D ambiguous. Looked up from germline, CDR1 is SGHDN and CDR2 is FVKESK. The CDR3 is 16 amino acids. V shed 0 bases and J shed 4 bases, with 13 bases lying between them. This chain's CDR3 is CASSQDFGSHYNEQFF. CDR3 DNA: TGTGCCAGCAGCCAAGATTTCGGTAGCCATTACAATGAGCAGTTCTTC.

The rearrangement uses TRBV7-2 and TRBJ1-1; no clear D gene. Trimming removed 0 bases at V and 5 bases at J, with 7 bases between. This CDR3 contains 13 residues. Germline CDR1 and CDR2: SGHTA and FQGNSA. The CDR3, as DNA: TGTGCCAGCAGCTTAGCGCGAGAAACTGAAGCTTTCTTT. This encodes CASSLARETEAFF.

In DNA form, the CDR3 reads TGTGCCAGCAGCCCAGGCGGGGCTAGTTCCTACGAGCAGTACTTC. Translated: CASSPGGASSYEQYF. The chain carries TRBV7-2 and TRBJ2-7; a possible D gene is TRBD2 (6 bases). The CDR3 loop spans 15 amino acids. V lost 5 bases to trimming and J lost 1 base, with 15 bases between them. Germline CDR1 is SGHTA and CDR2 is FQGNSA.

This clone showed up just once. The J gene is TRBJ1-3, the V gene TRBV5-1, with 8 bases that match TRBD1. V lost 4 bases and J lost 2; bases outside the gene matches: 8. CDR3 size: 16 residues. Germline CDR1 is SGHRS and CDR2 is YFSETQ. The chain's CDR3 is CASSPDRARPGNTIYF. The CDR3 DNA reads TGCGCCAGCAGCCCGGACAGGGCCCGTCCTGGAAACACCATATATTTT.

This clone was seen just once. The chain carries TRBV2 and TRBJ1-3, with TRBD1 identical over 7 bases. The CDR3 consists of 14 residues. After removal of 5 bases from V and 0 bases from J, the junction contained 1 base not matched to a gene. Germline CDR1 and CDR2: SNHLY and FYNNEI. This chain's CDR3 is CASSRDSSGNTIYF. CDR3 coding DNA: TGTGCCAGCAGTCGGGACAGCTCTGGAAACACCATATATTTT.

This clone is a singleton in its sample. CDR3 bases: TGTGCCAGTAGTGATTGGGGGCGCTCTGGAAACACCATATATTTT. The encoded protein is CASSDWGRSGNTIYF. The rearrangement joins TRBV19 to TRBJ1-3; a weak D match, TRBD1 (6 bases). Germline loops: CDR1 LNHDA, CDR2 SQIVND (reference sequence). The V and J ends lost 5 bases and 0 bases respectively, with 11 bases between them. The CDR3 is 15 amino acids.

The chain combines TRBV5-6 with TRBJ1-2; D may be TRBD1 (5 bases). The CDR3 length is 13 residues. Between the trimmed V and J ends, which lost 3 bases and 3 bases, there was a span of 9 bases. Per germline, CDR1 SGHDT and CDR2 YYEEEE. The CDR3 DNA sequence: TGTGCCAGCAGCTCGGGGACTTACTATGGCTACACCTTC. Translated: CASSSGTYYGYTF.

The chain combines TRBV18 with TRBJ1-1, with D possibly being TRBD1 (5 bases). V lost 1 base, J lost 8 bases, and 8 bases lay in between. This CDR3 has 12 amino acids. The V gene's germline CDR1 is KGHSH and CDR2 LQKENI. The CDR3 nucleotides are TGTGCCAGCTCACCACGGGGCCCAGAAGCTTTCTTT. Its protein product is CASSPRGPEAFF.

The CDR3 spells CASSLARAGGSYEQYF. CDR3 nucleotides: TGTGCCAGCAGCTTAGCGAGGGCAGGGGGGTCCTACGAGCAGTACTTC. The chain employs TRBV7-2 and TRBJ2-7; perhaps TRBD1 as D (7 bases). V shed 0 bases and J shed 1 base, with 13 bases lying between them. This CDR3 contains 16 residues. Germline loops: CDR1 SGHTA, CDR2 FQGNSA.

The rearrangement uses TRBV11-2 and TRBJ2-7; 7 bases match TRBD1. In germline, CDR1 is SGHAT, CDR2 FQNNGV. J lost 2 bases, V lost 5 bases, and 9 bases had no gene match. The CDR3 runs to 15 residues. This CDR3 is CASSLAGDRAYEQYF. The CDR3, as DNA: TGTGCCAGCAGCCTAGCCGGAGACAGGGCCTACGAGCAGTACTTC.

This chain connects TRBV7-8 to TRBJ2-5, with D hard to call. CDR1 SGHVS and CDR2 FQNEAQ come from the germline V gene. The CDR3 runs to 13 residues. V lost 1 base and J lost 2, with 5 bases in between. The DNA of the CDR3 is TGTGCCAGCAGCTTAGACAGTCAAGAGACCCAGTACTTC. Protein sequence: CASSLDSQETQYF.

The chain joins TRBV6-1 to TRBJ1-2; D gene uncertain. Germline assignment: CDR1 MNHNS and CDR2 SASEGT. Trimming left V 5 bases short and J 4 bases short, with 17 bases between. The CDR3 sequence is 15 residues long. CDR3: CASSTYSEQLYGYTF. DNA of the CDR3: TGTGCCAGCAGTACCTACAGTGAACAGCTCTATGGCTACACCTTC.

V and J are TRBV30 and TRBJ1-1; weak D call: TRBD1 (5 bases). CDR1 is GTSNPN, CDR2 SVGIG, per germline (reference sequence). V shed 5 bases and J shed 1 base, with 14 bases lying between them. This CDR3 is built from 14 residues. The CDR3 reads CAWYRRGRNTEAFF. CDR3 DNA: TGTGCCTGGTATCGACGGGGGAGGAACACTGAAGCTTTCTTT.

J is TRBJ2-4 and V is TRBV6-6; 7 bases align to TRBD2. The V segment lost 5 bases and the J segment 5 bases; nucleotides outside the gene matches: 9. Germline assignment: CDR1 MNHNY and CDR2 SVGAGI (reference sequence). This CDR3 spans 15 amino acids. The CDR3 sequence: CASSISGYTQNIQYF. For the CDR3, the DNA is TGTGCCAGCAGTATTAGCGGGTATACCCAAAACATTCAGTACTTC.

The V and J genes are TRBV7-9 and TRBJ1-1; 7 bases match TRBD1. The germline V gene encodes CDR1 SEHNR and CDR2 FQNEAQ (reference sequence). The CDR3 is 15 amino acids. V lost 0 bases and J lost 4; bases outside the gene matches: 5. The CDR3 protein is CASSLAPGGGTEAFF. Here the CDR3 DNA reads TGTGCCAGCAGCTTAGCGCCAGGGGGAGGCACTGAAGCTTTCTTT.

CDR3 residues: CSARGPGPLHF. The CDR3 coding sequence is TGCAGTGCTAGAGGCCCGGGGCCCCTCCACTTT. This chain links TRBV20-1 with TRBJ1-6, with D unresolved. Trimming shortened V by 1 base and J by 13 bases, and 8 bases separated the two germline ends. The germline V gene has CDR1 DFQATT and CDR2 SNEGSKA (reference sequence). This CDR3 is 11 amino acids long.

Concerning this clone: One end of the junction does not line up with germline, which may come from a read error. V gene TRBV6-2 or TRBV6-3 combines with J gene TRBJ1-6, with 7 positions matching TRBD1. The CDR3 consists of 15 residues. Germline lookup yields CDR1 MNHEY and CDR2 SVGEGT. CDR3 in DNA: TGTGCCAGCAGTTGGAACCGGGACAGTAATACACCCCTCCACTTT. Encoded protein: CASSWNRDSNTPLHF.

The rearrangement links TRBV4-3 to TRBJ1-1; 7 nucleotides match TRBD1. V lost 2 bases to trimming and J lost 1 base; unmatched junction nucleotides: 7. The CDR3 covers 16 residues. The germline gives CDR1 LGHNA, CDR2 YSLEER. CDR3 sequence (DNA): TGCGCCAGCAGCCAAAGGTCAGGGGGATCGAACACTGAAGCTTTCTTT. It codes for CASSQRSGGSNTEAFF.

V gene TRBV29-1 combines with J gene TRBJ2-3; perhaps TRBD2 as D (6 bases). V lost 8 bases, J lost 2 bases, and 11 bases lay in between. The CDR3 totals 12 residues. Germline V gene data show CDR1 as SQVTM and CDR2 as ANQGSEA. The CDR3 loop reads CSFRRDTDTQYF. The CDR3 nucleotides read TGCAGCTTCAGGAGGGACACAGATACGCAGTATTTT.

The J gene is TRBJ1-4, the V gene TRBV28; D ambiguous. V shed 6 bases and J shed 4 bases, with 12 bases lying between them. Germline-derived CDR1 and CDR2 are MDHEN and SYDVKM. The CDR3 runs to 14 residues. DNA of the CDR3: TGTGCCAGCAGAGCCCTGGGGAGTAATGAAAAACTGTTTTTT. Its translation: CASRALGSNEKLFF.

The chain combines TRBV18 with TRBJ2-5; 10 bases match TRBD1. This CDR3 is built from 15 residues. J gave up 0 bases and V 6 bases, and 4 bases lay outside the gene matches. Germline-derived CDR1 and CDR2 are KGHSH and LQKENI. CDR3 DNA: TGTGCCAGCTCCAGACAGGGGGCAGACCAAGAGACCCAGTACTTC. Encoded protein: CASSRQGADQETQYF.

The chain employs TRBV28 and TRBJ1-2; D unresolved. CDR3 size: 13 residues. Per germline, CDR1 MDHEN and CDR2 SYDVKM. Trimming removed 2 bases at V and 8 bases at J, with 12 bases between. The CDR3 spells CASSLPRFGGYTF. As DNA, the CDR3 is TGTGCCAGCAGTTTACCCAGGTTCGGCGGCTACACCTTC.

CDR3 bases: TGTGCCAGCAGCGTACAGCGGAGCACAGATACGCAGTATTTT. It translates to CASSVQRSTDTQYF. The chain carries TRBV9 and TRBJ2-3; D is possibly TRBD2 (5 bases). The CDR3 extends over 14 amino acids. Germline CDR1 reads SGDLS; CDR2 reads YYNGEE. Deletions cut 1 base from V and 0 bases from J, with 6 bases between.